Listed below are T cell receptor beta chains from one sample, sequenced in a study of blood T cell repertoires in COVID-19. The data were produced by immunoSEQ multiplex PCR, yet TCRdb's version contains in-frame clones alone and is incomplete. Among 150,000 to 190,000 clones listed, under 90% were seen once. Source material: peripheral blood. The receptors stem from a man between 60 and 75 years old with acute or convalescent COVID-19. Both conserved end residues are part of each CDR3. The order of the fields is CDR3 protein, CDR3 DNA, clone size, D gene, V gene, J gene. The D gene is left open where the match is weak. Expanded clones get a size class; other rows say once, few or many, or leave the size out.

CSASGGRAGEQYF	TGCAGTGCTAGTGGCGGGAGGGCAGGAGAGCAGTACTTC	NA	TRBD2	TRBV20-1	TRBJ2-7
CATGQRGVTDTQYF	TGTGCCACCGGCCAGCGGGGGGTCACAGATACGCAGTATTTT	NA	TRBD2	TRBV24-1	TRBJ2-3
CASGLVKGVDGYTF	TGTGCTAGTGGTTTGGTAAAAGGGGTTGACGGCTACACCTTC	NA	NA	TRBV12-5	TRBJ1-2
CASREGQGGEGYTF	TGTGCCAGCAGGGAGGGACAGGGGGGCGAAGGCTACACCTTC	NA	TRBD1	TRBV28	TRBJ1-2
CASSPDWGNEQFF	TGTGCCAGCAGCCCGGACTGGGGCAATGAGCAGTTCTTC	NA	NA	TRBV7-2	TRBJ2-1
CASSQESYRASSGNTIYF	TGCGCCAGCAGCCAAGAATCGTACAGGGCGAGCTCTGGAAACACCATATATTTT	once	NA	TRBV4-3	TRBJ1-3
CASSLSIGTQETQYF	TGTGCCAGCAGCTTATCAATAGGGACACAAGAGACCCAGTACTTC	NA	NA	TRBV7-8	TRBJ2-5
CASSLGGQGPNYGYTF	TGTGCCAGCAGCTTAGGAGGACAGGGACCTAACTATGGCTACACCTTC	NA	TRBD1	TRBV7-2	TRBJ1-2
CASSQVGGGNEKLFF	TGTGCCAGCAGCCAAGTAGGGGGCGGTAATGAAAAACTGTTTTTT	few	TRBD1	TRBV3-1/TRBV3-2	TRBJ1-4
CASSFDSNYGYTF	TGTGCCAGCAGCTTCGACAGTAACTATGGCTACACCTTC	NA	NA	TRBV5-4	TRBJ1-2
CASSRGTRVYNEQFF	TGTGCCAGCAGCCGCGGGACTAGGGTCTACAATGAGCAGTTCTTC	few	TRBD2	TRBV3-1/TRBV3-2	TRBJ2-1
CSASTGASTDTQYF	TGCAGTGCCAGTACAGGGGCGAGCACAGATACGCAGTATTTT	NA	TRBD1	TRBV20-1	TRBJ2-3
CASSQDSLSAYEQYF	TGCGCCAGCAGCCAAGATTCCCTGAGTGCCTACGAGCAGTACTTC	NA	NA	TRBV4-1	TRBJ2-7
CASSIIGGSGVQETQYF	TGTGCCAGCAGCATCATCGGCGGTAGCGGGGTACAAGAGACCCAGTACTTC	NA	TRBD2	TRBV5-4	TRBJ2-5
CASSLSNSGTEAFF	TGTGCCAGCAGTTTATCGAACTCAGGGACTGAAGCTTTCTTT	NA	NA	TRBV27	TRBJ1-1
CASTADRGRGYTF	TGTGCCAGCACCGCGGACAGGGGACGTGGCTACACCTTC	NA	TRBD1	TRBV3-1/TRBV3-2	TRBJ1-2
CASRQGARYEQYF	TGTGCCAGCCGTCAGGGGGCGCGGTACGAGCAGTACTTC	NA	TRBD1	TRBV28	TRBJ2-7
CASSQDVNRGSGYTF	TGCGCCAGCAGCCAAGATGTGAACAGGGGGTCTGGCTACACCTTC	NA	TRBD1	TRBV4-3	TRBJ1-2
CASSSGTRRDTQYF	TGTGCCAGCAGTTCGGGAACCCGCCGAGATACGCAGTATTTT	NA	NA	TRBV28	TRBJ2-3
CASSFGPLQNTEAFF	TGCGCCAGCAGCTTTGGGCCTCTCCAAAACACTGAAGCTTTCTTT	once	NA	TRBV5-1	TRBJ1-1
CASSWTVGGELFF	TGTGCCAGCAGCTGGACAGTTGGCGGGGAGCTGTTTTTT	NA	NA	TRBV11-3	TRBJ2-2
CASSLSGIDSLSYNEQFF	TGTGCCAGCAGCTTATCGGGGATCGACTCCCTCTCCTACAATGAGCAGTTCTTC	NA	NA	TRBV7-3	TRBJ2-1
CASSVAGGNQPQHF	TGTGCCAGCAGCGTAGCAGGGGGCAATCAGCCCCAGCATTTT	NA	NA	TRBV9	TRBJ1-5